These 9 T cell receptor beta chains came from one sample sequenced in a study of blood T cell repertoires in COVID-19. Data came from immunoSEQ multiplex PCR; TCRdb stores just in-frame clones and leaves some out. The table records under 75,000 clones, about 75% of them present only once. Input material: peripheral blood. The receptors derive from a woman older than 75 with acute or convalescent COVID-19.

In this sample, this clone turned up once. V gene TRBV2 combines with J gene TRBJ2-7; perhaps TRBD2 as D (5 bases). Per the germline V gene, CDR1 is SNHLY and CDR2 is FYNNEI. The V and J ends lost 4 bases and 1 base respectively, with 14 bases between them. This CDR3 region has 15 residues. The CDR3 DNA follows: TGTGCCAGCAGTGCCTCTTTCCTAGCTTCCTACGAGCAGTACTTC. It translates to CASSASFLASYEQYF. Looking up the rest from reference TRBV2 and TRBJ2-7 gives the full variable domain: EPEVTQTPSHQVTQMGQEVILRCVPISNHLYFYWYRQILGQKVEFLVSFYNNEISEKSEIFDDQFSVERPDGSNFTLKIRSTKLEDSAMYFCASSASFLASYEQYFGPGTRLTVT.

The rearrangement links TRBV10-3 to TRBJ1-1, with 8 bases aligning to TRBD1. CDR1 is ENHRY and CDR2 is SYGVKD in the germline V gene. The V gene end was trimmed by 2 bases and the J gene end by 1 base; junction bases not matched to a gene: 6. This CDR3 is built from 16 residues. In DNA form, the CDR3 reads TGTGCCATCAGTGAGATACCAGGGGGCACGAACACTGAAGCTTTCTTT. Its protein is CAISEIPGGTNTEAFF.

The chain uses TRBV3-1 (or the pseudogene TRBV3-2) and TRBJ1-1; no clear D. There are 14 residues in the CDR3. Between the trimmed V and J ends, which lost 4 bases and 5 bases, there was a span of 14 bases. Germline V lookup: CDR1 LGHDT, CDR2 YNNKEL (reference sequence). The CDR3 loop is CASSPSGPGTEAFF. Here the CDR3 DNA reads TGTGCCAGCAGCCCGTCGGGTCCTGGAACTGAAGCTTTCTTT.

V and J are TRBV5-1 and TRBJ2-5; 9 nucleotides align to TRBD2. This CDR3 is 16 amino acids long. The V gene end was trimmed by 0 bases and the J gene end by 1 base; junction bases not matched to a gene: 4. CDR1 SGHRS and CDR2 YFSETQ come from the germline V gene. The CDR3 DNA reads as TGCGCCAGCAGCTTGGGAGCTAGCGGGGCCCAAGAGACCCAGTACTTC. Its protein product is CASSLGASGAQETQYF.

This clone was counted only a few times. The V call is TRBV24-1, the J call TRBJ2-3; 7 positions match TRBD2. Per germline, CDR1 KGHDR and CDR2 SFDVKD. The CDR3 has 15 residues. Trimming took 6 bases from V and 3 from J; bases not matched to a gene: 8. CDR3 DNA sequence: TGTGCCACCAGTATGGCGGGGGTGGGAACAGATACGCAGTATTTT. It specifies CATSMAGVGTDTQYF.

This chain uses TRBV27 with TRBJ2-1; 9 bases agree with TRBD1. The CDR3 consists of 14 residues. Germline V gives CDR1 MNHEY, CDR2 SMNVEV (reference sequence). Trimming at V came to 6 bases and at J to 8 bases, leaving 8 bases not matched to a gene. CDR3 loop: CASSPGQGRDEQFF. CDR3 nucleotide sequence: TGTGCCAGCAGCCCGGGACAGGGAAGGGATGAGCAGTTCTTC.

This rearrangement joins TRBV28 to TRBJ1-5; TRBD1 is a possible D gene (6 bases). Germline V gene lookup returns CDR1 MDHEN and CDR2 SYDVKM. This CDR3 comprises 12 residues. Deletions cut 5 bases from V and 6 bases from J, with 8 bases between. This chain's CDR3 is CASSDRIQPQHF. In DNA, the CDR3 is TGTGCCAGCAGTGACAGGATTCAGCCCCAGCATTTT.

This rearrangement joins TRBV9 to TRBJ2-3; D is undetermined. CDR1 is SGDLS, CDR2 YYNGEE, per germline. The length of the CDR3 is 15 residues. V gave up 0 bases and J gave up 2 bases, with 10 bases separating them. CDR3 nucleotide sequence: TGTGCCAGCAGCGTAGGTAGCCATAACACAGATACGCAGTATTTT. Amino acids: CASSVGSHNTDTQYF.

This chain uses TRBV28 with TRBJ1-3, with TRBD1 as a possible D gene (6 bases). There are 16 residues in the CDR3. Germline V gives CDR1 MDHEN, CDR2 SYDVKM. With 3 bases removed from V and 4 bases from J, the gap between germline ends came to 16 bases. The CDR3 is CASSFWAGASGNTIYF. The CDR3 DNA follows: TGTGCCAGCAGTTTTTGGGCAGGGGCTTCAGGAAACACCATATATTTT. Full variable domain (rest looked up from reference TRBV28 and TRBJ1-3): DVKVTQSSRYLVKRTGEKVFLECVQDMDHENMFWYRQDPGLGLRLIYFSYDVKMKEKGDIPEGYSVSREKKERFSLILESASTNQTSMYLCASSFWAGASGNTIYFGEGSWLTVV.